Each of the 2 T cell receptor beta chains below was sequenced from the same sample in a study of T cell responses to AZD1222 COVID-19 vaccine. Using immunoSEQ multiplex PCR, the repertoire was profiled, and TCRdb retains in-frame clones only, with some absent. The repertoire includes around 150,000 clones, 94% of them detected once, and roughly 4.6% sits in the top ten. This specimen consisted of peripheral blood, obtained 28 days after the second AZD1222 dose. The receptors come from an adult who received the AZD1222 COVID-19 vaccine.

The chain recombines TRBV27 with TRBJ2-7; TRBD2 matches at 8 bases. The trim removed 1 base at V and 4 bases at J, leaving 6 bases unmatched. The CDR3 is 15 residues long. Germline V gene lookup returns CDR1 MNHEY and CDR2 SMNVEV (reference sequence). The CDR3 protein is CASSLYGRAGYEQYF. CDR3 sequence (DNA): TGTGCCAGCAGTTTATACGGGAGGGCCGGTTACGAGCAGTACTTC.

This clone came up once. The rearrangement links TRBV6-5 to TRBJ2-3, with D possibly TRBD1 on 6 matching bases. This CDR3 is 16 amino acids long. The germline V gene has CDR1 MNHEY and CDR2 SVGAGI. The germline V and J ends were trimmed by 2 bases and 1 base, with 13 bases remaining between them. CDR3 protein: CASSYEGVRGTDTQYF. As DNA, the CDR3 is TGTGCCAGCAGTTACGAGGGGGTAAGGGGCACAGATACGCAGTATTTT.